The 5 T cell receptor beta chains given below trace back to one sample, sequenced in a study of T cell repertoires in cytomegalovirus infection. TCRdb called the reads again in MiXCR, with one record for every CDR3 protein. The sample records hundreds of thousands of distinct CDR3 sequences, approximately 18% being singletons. Sequencing used PBMCs. The receptor set was obtained from a human donor in good health (CMV status not recorded). Some clones in this sample may be carry-over from other donors' samples.

This clonotype was counted at least ten times. The CDR3 DNA sequence: TGTGCCAGCACCGCCTTGGAGCAACGCTACGAGCAGTACTTC. Translating it yields CASTALEQRYEQYF. The J gene is TRBJ2-7, the V gene TRBV7-2; D unresolved. The CDR3 is 14 amino acids. Trimming took 7 bases from V and 3 from J, leaving 16 bases between them. Germline loops: CDR1 SGHTA, CDR2 FQGNSA.

This clonotype was picked up a small number of times. The V and J genes are TRBV4-2 and TRBJ1-1; 7 positions agree with TRBD1. The CDR3 length is 14 residues. The V gene end was trimmed by 4 bases and the J gene end by 3 bases; junction bases not matched to a gene: 5. The germline gives CDR1 LGHNA, CDR2 YNFKEQ. CDR3 residues: CASSRRGRDTEAFF. In DNA, the CDR3 is TGTGCCAGCAGCCGGAGGGGGCGGGACACTGAAGCTTTCTTT.

A few counts support this clonotype. This sequence joins TRBV4-1 and TRBJ2-7; 7 bases agree with TRBD2. V was pared by 4 bases and J by 5 bases, with 8 bases of the junction left unmatched. The CDR3 is 14 residues long. The germline V gene has CDR1 MGHRA and CDR2 YSYEKL. The CDR3 sequence: CASSRKSGTDEQYF. CDR3 DNA sequence: TGCGCCAGCAGCCGAAAAAGCGGGACGGACGAGCAGTACTTC.

The chain recombines TRBV20-1 with TRBJ2-3; 7 bases align to TRBD2. Germline loops: CDR1 DFQATT, CDR2 SNEGSKA (reference sequence). The CDR3 is 14 amino acids. V shed 5 bases and J 6 bases; nucleotides not matched to a gene: 11. CDR3 sequence (DNA): TGCAGTGCTGTTGCCGGGACTATCCTGGATACGCAGTATTTT. It codes for CSAVAGTILDTQYF.

This chain joins TRBV3-1 and TRBJ2-1; a weak D match, TRBD2 (6 bases). Germline V CDR1 and CDR2: LGHDT, YNNKEL (reference sequence). This CDR3 region has 15 residues. V gave up 4 bases and J gave up 8 bases, with 18 bases separating them. CDR3 residues: CASSLEGYRGDEQFF. For the CDR3, the DNA is TGTGCCAGCAGCCTGGAGGGGTACCGGGGTGATGAGCAGTTCTTC.